This paragraph covers one T cell receptor (beta chain) sequence. Profiled with immunoSEQ multiplex PCR; TCRdb holds only in-frame clones, not every one. The sample includes 150,000 to 200,000 clones, 70% to 90% of them seen just once. The V gene's germline CDR1 is LGHDT and CDR2 YNNKEL (reference sequence). The CDR3 sequence is 14 residues long. With 1 base removed from V and 3 bases from J, the gap between germline ends came to 9 bases. The sample comes from a study of control samples from healthy donors and cancer patients. This TCR was recovered from a man aged 25-45 years in good health. V is TRBV3-1 (or the pseudogene TRBV3-2) and J is TRBJ2-5; D is possibly TRBD2 (6 bases). The sample was blood. This CDR3 is CASSQGVAEETQYF. The CDR3 DNA is TGTGCCAGCAGCCAAGGGGTAGCGGAAGAGACCCAGTACTTC.